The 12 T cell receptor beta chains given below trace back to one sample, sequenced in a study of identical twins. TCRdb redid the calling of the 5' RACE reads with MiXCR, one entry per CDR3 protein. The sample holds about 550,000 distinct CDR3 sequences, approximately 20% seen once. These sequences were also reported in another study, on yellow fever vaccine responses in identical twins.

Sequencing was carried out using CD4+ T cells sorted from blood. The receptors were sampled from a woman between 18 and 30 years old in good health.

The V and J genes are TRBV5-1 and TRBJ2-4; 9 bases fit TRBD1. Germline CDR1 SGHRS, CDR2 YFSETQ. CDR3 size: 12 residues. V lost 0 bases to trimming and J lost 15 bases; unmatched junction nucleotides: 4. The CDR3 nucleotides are TGCGCCAGCAGCTTGGATGGACAGGGGTCGTACTTC. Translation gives CASSLDGQGSYF.

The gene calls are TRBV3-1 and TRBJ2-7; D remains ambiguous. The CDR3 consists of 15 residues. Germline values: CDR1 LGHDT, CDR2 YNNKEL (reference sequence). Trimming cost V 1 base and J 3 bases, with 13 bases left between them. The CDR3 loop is CASSQAEGSSYEQYF. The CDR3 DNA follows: TGTGCCAGCAGCCAAGCCGAAGGATCCAGCTACGAGCAGTACTTC.

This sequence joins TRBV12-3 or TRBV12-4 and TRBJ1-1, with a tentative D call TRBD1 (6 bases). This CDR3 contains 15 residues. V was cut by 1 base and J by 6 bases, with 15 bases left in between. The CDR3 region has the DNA TGTGCCAGCAGTTTAGTCCCCGTTGGGGGCCCTGAAGCTTTCTTT. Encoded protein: CASSLVPVGGPEAFF.

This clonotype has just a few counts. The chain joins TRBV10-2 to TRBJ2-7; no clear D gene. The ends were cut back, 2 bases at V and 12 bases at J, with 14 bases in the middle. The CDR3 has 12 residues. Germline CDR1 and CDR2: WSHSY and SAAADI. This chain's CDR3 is CASSETQWSPYF. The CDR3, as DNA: TGCGCCAGCAGTGAGACTCAGTGGAGTCCGTACTTC.

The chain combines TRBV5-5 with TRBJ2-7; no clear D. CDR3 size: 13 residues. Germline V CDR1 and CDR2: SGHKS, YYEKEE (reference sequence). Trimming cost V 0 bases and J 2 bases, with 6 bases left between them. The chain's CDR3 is CASSLVVAYEQYF. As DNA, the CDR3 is TGTGCCAGCAGCTTGGTGGTTGCCTACGAGCAGTACTTC. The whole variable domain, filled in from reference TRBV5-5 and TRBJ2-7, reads DAGVTQSPTHLIKTRGQQVTLRCSPISGHKSVSWYQQVLGQGPQFIFQYYEKEERGRGNFPDRFSARQFPNYSSELNVNALLLGDSALYLCASSLVVAYEQYFGPGTRLTVT.

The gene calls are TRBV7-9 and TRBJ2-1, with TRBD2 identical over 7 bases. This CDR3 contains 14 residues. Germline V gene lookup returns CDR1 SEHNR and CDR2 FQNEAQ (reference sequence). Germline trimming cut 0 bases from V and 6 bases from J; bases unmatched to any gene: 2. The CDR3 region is CASSLAGGTNEQFF. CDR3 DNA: TGTGCCAGCAGCTTAGCCGGGGGGACCAATGAGCAGTTCTTC. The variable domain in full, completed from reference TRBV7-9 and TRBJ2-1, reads DTGVSQNPRHKITKRGQNVTFRCDPISEHNRLYWYRQTLGQGPEFLTYFQNEAQLEKSRLLSDRFSAERPKGSFSTLEIQRTEQGDSAMYLCASSLAGGTNEQFFGPGTRLTVL.

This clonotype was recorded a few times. The chain's CDR3 is CASSQPPGPRNYGYTF. For the CDR3, the DNA is TGCGCCAGCAGCCAGCCTCCGGGACCGCGAAACTATGGCTACACCTTC. V usage is TRBV4-1 and J usage is TRBJ1-2; maybe TRBD1 (5 bases). Germline V gene sequence: CDR1 MGHRA, CDR2 YSYEKL. V was cut by 3 bases and J by 2 bases, with 16 bases left in between. This CDR3 spans 16 amino acids.

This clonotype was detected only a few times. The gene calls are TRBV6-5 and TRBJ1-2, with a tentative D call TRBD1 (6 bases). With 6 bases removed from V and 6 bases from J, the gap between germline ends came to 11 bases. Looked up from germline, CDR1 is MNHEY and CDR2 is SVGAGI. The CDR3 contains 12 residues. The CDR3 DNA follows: TGTGCCAGCAGCCGGACAGAGGATGGCTACACCTTC. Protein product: CASSRTEDGYTF.

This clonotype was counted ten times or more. CDR3 amino acids: CASRTGLYGYTF. Here the CDR3 DNA reads TGTGCCAGCAGAACAGGCCTTTATGGCTACACCTTC. The gene calls are TRBV6-2 or TRBV6-3 and TRBJ1-2; a weak D match, TRBD1 (5 bases). Germline loops: CDR1 MNHEY, CDR2 SVGEGT. Trimming shortened V by 6 bases and J by 5 bases, and 10 bases separated the two germline ends. The CDR3 spans 12 residues.

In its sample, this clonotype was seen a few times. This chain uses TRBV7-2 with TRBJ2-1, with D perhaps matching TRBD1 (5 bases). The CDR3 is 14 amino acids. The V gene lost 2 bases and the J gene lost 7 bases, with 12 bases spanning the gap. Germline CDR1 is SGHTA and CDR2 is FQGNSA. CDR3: CASSLRVAGNEQFF. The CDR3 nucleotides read TGTGCCAGCAGCTTAAGGGTGGCAGGGAATGAGCAGTTCTTC.

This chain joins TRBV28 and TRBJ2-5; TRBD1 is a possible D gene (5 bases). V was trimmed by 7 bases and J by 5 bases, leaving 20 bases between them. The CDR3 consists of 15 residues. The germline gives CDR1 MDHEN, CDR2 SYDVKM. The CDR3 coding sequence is TGTGCCAGCAACCCGCAGCAGGGTGGGTTGGAGACCCAGTACTTC. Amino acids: CASNPQQGGLETQYF.

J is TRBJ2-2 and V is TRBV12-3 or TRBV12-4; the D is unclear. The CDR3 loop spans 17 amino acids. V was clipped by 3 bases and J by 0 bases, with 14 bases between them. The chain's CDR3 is CASSFKGSRSNTGELFF. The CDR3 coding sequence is TGTGCCAGCAGTTTTAAGGGCTCCCGCTCGAACACCGGGGAGCTGTTTTTT.